The 12 T cell receptor beta chains reported below all come from one sample, sequenced in a study of blood T cells in healthy people across ages. The use of a sample-barcoded 5' primer and a J-beta primer mix characterized a second PCR of about 7 to 12 cycles. TCRdb ran MiXCR on the 5' RACE reads and lists one entry per CDR3 protein. The table has some 640,000 distinct CDR3 sequences, about 28% seen once. The source material was blood. All receptors come from an elderly woman in good health.

The gene calls are TRBV7-3 and TRBJ2-1; 8 bases agree with TRBD2. Germline CDR1 reads SGHTA; CDR2 reads FQGTGA. V shed 0 bases, J shed 6 bases, and the junction held 10 bases outside the gene matches. This CDR3 is built from 17 residues. CDR3 coding DNA: TGTGCCAGCAGCTTAACTCGACCGGGACTAGAAGCCAATGAGCAGTTCTTC. Translation gives CASSLTRPGLEANEQFF.

The chain has TRBV24-1 and TRBJ2-2, with D tentatively TRBD1 (6 bases). CDR1 is KGHDR and CDR2 is SFDVKD in the germline V gene. The CDR3 contains 14 residues. Between the trimmed V and J ends, which lost 6 bases and 3 bases, there was a span of 10 bases. This CDR3 is CATSQGWDTGELFF. In DNA, the CDR3 is TGTGCCACCAGTCAGGGGTGGGACACCGGGGAGCTGTTTTTT.

This clonotype showed up many times. This rearrangement joins TRBV5-1 to TRBJ2-1, with 9 bases that match TRBD2. There are 16 residues in the CDR3. Germline V gene lookup returns CDR1 SGHRS and CDR2 YFSETQ. The trim removed 4 bases at V and 7 bases at J, leaving 12 bases unmatched. CDR3 region: CASSPRAGGGNNEQFF. The DNA for the CDR3 is TGCGCCAGCAGCCCCCGAGCGGGGGGCGGCAATAATGAGCAGTTCTTC. Full variable domain (missing parts from reference TRBV5-1 and TRBJ2-1): KAGVTQTPRYLIKTRGQQVTLSCSPISGHRSVSWYQQTPGQGLQFLFEYFSETQRNKGNFPGRFSGRQFSNSRSEMNVSTLELGDSALYLCASSPRAGGGNNEQFFGPGTRLTVL.

In nucleotides, the CDR3 is TGTGCCAGCAGTTTCCCTCGGACTAGCACCGGGGAGCTGTTTTTT. Its protein product is CASSFPRTSTGELFF. The chain couples TRBV6-2 or TRBV6-3 to TRBJ2-2; 7 bases fit TRBD2. V lost 4 bases, J lost 4 bases, and 6 bases stayed unmatched. The CDR3 runs to 15 residues. Germline V CDR1 and CDR2: MNHEY, SVGEGT.

The genes are TRBV2 and TRBJ2-2; tentative D call: TRBD1 (5 bases). Trimming left V 2 bases short and J 7 bases short, with 8 bases between. The CDR3 is made up of 13 amino acids. Germline CDR1 and CDR2: SNHLY and FYNNEI. The CDR3 sequence: CASSEQGFGELFF. The DNA of the CDR3 is TGTGCCAGCAGTGAACAGGGTTTCGGGGAGCTGTTTTTT.

This clonotype showed up many times. The chain employs TRBV4-2 and TRBJ2-7; TRBD1 aligns across 7 bases. Losses at the gene ends were 5 bases for V and 7 bases for J; bases not matched to a gene: 14. Germline V gene sequence: CDR1 LGHNA, CDR2 YNFKEQ. The CDR3 totals 15 residues. CDR3 coding DNA: TGTGCCAGCAGCAGGGACAGCCGATTCTTAGGTGAGCAGTACTTC. Translating it yields CASSRDSRFLGEQYF.

This clonotype was seen many times. This sequence joins TRBV12-3 or TRBV12-4 and TRBJ2-6; D is unresolved. The V end lost 7 bases, the J end lost 1 base, and 11 bases lay between the germline ends. The CDR3 is 15 residues long. CDR3 in amino acids: CASTTSASGANVLTF. CDR3 nucleotides: TGTGCCAGCACCACTTCGGCTTCTGGGGCCAACGTCCTGACTTTC.

This chain links TRBV5-1 with TRBJ2-3, with D perhaps TRBD2 (5 bases). The germline CDR1 and CDR2 sequences are SGHRS and YFSETQ. The CDR3 covers 15 residues. Trimming pared 3 bases from V and 5 bases from J, leaving 16 bases between. CDR3 nucleotide sequence: TGCGCCAGCAGCTCGGGCCTGAGGGTGGGAGATACGCAGTATTTT. Encoded protein: CASSSGLRVGDTQYF.

This clonotype was counted at least ten times. The chain links TRBV9 to TRBJ1-6, with TRBD1 matching 9 bases. The CDR3 is made up of 15 amino acids. The V and J ends lost 3 bases and 7 bases, in that order; junction bases with no gene match: 5. Germline V lookup: CDR1 SGDLS, CDR2 YYNGEE. The CDR3 DNA reads TGTGCCAGCAGCGCCCGGACAGGGGAGAATTCACCCCTCCACTTT. Amino acid sequence: CASSARTGENSPLHF.

This chain uses TRBV3-1 with TRBJ2-5; no definite D call. The J call could be wrong; TRBJ2-7 is a better fit for the DNA end. Germline values: CDR1 LGHDT, CDR2 YNNKEL (reference sequence). There are 12 residues in the CDR3. The CDR3 loop reads CASSQGLIEQYF. The DNA for the CDR3 is TGTGCCAGCAGCCAAGGACTTATCGAGCAGTACTTC.

This clonotype was seen ten or more times. This chain uses TRBV5-1 with TRBJ2-5; D gene unclear. V lost 2 bases and J lost 0, with 8 bases in between. This CDR3 spans 14 amino acids. CDR1 and CDR2 from the germline V gene are SGHRS and YFSETQ. The CDR3 DNA is TGCGCCAGCAGCTTTCGCCCCTACCAAGAGACCCAGTACTTC. Amino acid sequence: CASSFRPYQETQYF.

This clonotype was counted ten times or more. This chain uses TRBV5-1 with TRBJ1-2; 9 bases align to TRBD1. V was clipped by 3 bases and J by 8 bases; unmatched bases: 8. Germline V CDR1 and CDR2: SGHRS, YFSETQ. The length of the CDR3 is 14 residues. The chain's CDR3 is CASSSNTGGLGYTF. The CDR3 DNA follows: TGCGCCAGCAGCTCTAACACAGGGGGCTTAGGCTACACCTTC. The full variable domain, its missing parts supplied by reference TRBV5-1 and TRBJ1-2, is KAGVTQTPRYLIKTRGQQVTLSCSPISGHRSVSWYQQTPGQGLQFLFEYFSETQRNKGNFPGRFSGRQFSNSRSEMNVSTLELGDSALYLCASSSNTGGLGYTFGSGTRLTVV.